Each of the 32 T cell receptor beta chains below was sequenced from the same sample in a study of blood T cell repertoires in COVID-19. Generated by immunoSEQ multiplex PCR, the TCRdb table keeps only in-frame clones and is missing some. This table has approximately 93,000 clones, 85% to 90% appearing once. Sequenced material: peripheral blood. These receptors were collected from a man aged 50 to 59 with COVID-19, enrolled during active disease.

The rearrangement joins TRBV7-3 to TRBJ1-1; no definite D call. The CDR3 has 13 amino acids. The germline CDR1 and CDR2 sequences are SGHTA and FQGTGA. Trimming removed 5 bases at V and 3 bases at J, with 10 bases between. In nucleotides, the CDR3 is TGTGCCAGCAGCGGGAGTGGGGACACTGAAGCTTTCTTT. Encoded protein: CASSGSGDTEAFF.

V gene TRBV2 combines with J gene TRBJ1-2; 8 bases align to TRBD1. V lost 6 bases and J lost 6; bases outside the gene matches: 6. Germline CDR1 is SNHLY and CDR2 is FYNNEI. The CDR3 sequence is 13 residues long. The CDR3 loop is CASSEQGVNGYTF. In DNA form, the CDR3 reads TGTGCCAGCAGCGAACAGGGGGTTAATGGCTACACCTTC.

The chain recombines TRBV5-4 with TRBJ2-7, with TRBD1 matching over 8 bases. Germline values: CDR1 SGHNT, CDR2 YYREEE (reference sequence). This CDR3 is 15 amino acids long. The V gene end was trimmed by 0 bases and the J gene end by 3 bases; junction bases not matched to a gene: 5. The CDR3 loop is CASSLDPGGFYEQYF. The CDR3 DNA follows: TGTGCCAGCAGCTTGGATCCAGGGGGCTTCTACGAGCAGTACTTC.

The rearrangement links TRBV19 to TRBJ1-1, with D possibly matching TRBD1 (6 bases). Trimming took 4 bases from V and 7 from J, leaving 10 bases between them. The CDR3 has 12 residues. Germline V gene data show CDR1 as LNHDA and CDR2 as SQIVND (reference sequence). The CDR3 reads CASSRNRVEAFF. DNA for the CDR3: TGTGCCAGTAGTAGGAACAGGGTTGAAGCTTTCTTT.

The V and J genes are TRBV5-5 and TRBJ1-1; D is possibly TRBD1 (5 bases). Trimming stripped 0 bases from V and 4 bases from J, with 13 bases between. CDR3 length: 15 residues. Germline assignment: CDR1 SGHKS and CDR2 YYEKEE (reference sequence). The CDR3 nucleotides read TGTGCCAGCAGCTTGGGGGGCCAACAAGGCACTGAAGCTTTCTTT. Translating it yields CASSLGGQQGTEAFF. Filled out from reference TRBV5-5 and TRBJ1-1, the complete variable domain reads DAGVTQSPTHLIKTRGQQVTLRCSPISGHKSVSWYQQVLGQGPQFIFQYYEKEERGRGNFPDRFSARQFPNYSSELNVNALLLGDSALYLCASSLGGQQGTEAFFGQGTRLTVV.

The CDR3 coding sequence is TGTGCCAGCAGCCAAGCCATTTTGGGGGCGAGGCTGACAACTAATGAAAAACTGTTTTTT. Amino acid sequence: CASSQAILGARLTTNEKLFF. V is TRBV3-1 (or the pseudogene TRBV3-2) and J is TRBJ1-4; maybe TRBD1 (6 bases). V gave up 1 base and J gave up 0 bases, with 21 bases separating them. The CDR3 is made up of 20 amino acids. The germline V gene encodes CDR1 LGHDT and CDR2 YNNKEL (reference sequence).

The chain recombines TRBV10-3 with TRBJ2-7, with 7 bases lining up with TRBD1. V shed 9 bases and J 6 bases; nucleotides not matched to a gene: 11. CDR1 ENHRY and CDR2 SYGVKD come from the germline V gene. The CDR3 length is 13 residues. The CDR3 loop is CAIQTGLRGEQYF. The CDR3 bases are TGTGCCATTCAGACAGGGCTAAGGGGCGAGCAGTACTTC.

The gene calls are TRBV6-1 and TRBJ1-2; TRBD1 is a possible D gene (6 bases). The germline V gene encodes CDR1 MNHNS and CDR2 SASEGT. The CDR3 spans 18 residues. The V end lost 1 base, the J end lost 1 base, and 19 bases lay between the germline ends. Written as DNA, the CDR3 is TGTGCCAGCAGTGAAGTCGGATTCAGGGGATCGGGTAACTATGGCTACACCTTC. Translation: CASSEVGFRGSGNYGYTF.

The chain joins TRBV7-9 to TRBJ1-2; the match to TRBD1 covers 7 bases. This CDR3 spans 14 amino acids. Germline loops: CDR1 SEHNR, CDR2 FQNEAQ (reference sequence). V lost 5 bases to trimming and J lost 0 bases; unmatched junction nucleotides: 3. The CDR3 is CASSRQGSNYGYTF. The CDR3 DNA reads TGTGCCAGCAGCAGACAGGGTTCTAACTATGGCTACACCTTC.

The rearrangement uses TRBV6-2 or TRBV6-3 and TRBJ1-2, with 7 bases lining up with TRBD1. Germline loops: CDR1 MNHEY, CDR2 SVGEGT. V shed 4 bases, J shed 8 bases, and the junction held 7 bases outside the gene matches. The CDR3 sequence is 13 residues long. The CDR3 DNA sequence: TGTGCCAGCAGTTTCGCGACAGGGACCGGCTACACCTTC. Its protein product is CASSFATGTGYTF.

V and J are TRBV19 and TRBJ2-7, with TRBD2 matching over 7 bases. CDR1 is LNHDA and CDR2 is SQIVND in the germline V gene (reference sequence). V lost 3 bases, J lost 2 bases, and 4 bases stayed unmatched. CDR3 size: 14 residues. The DNA for the CDR3 is TGTGCCAGTAGTATCAGGGAGGGAACCTACGAGCAGTACTTC. This sequence encodes CASSIREGTYEQYF.

The V gene is TRBV2, the J gene TRBJ1-4; 9 bases match TRBD1. Trimming removed 5 bases from V and 8 bases from J; junction bases left unmatched: 6. The CDR3 runs 14 residues. Germline V gives CDR1 SNHLY, CDR2 FYNNEI. The CDR3 DNA is TGTGCCAGCAGTAAGGGACAGGGATACGAAAAACTGTTTTTT. It codes for CASSKGQGYEKLFF.

This chain joins TRBV24-1 and TRBJ2-2; the D gene is possibly TRBD1 (5 bases). Germline CDR1 reads KGHDR; CDR2 reads SFDVKD. The CDR3 runs to 15 residues. The ends were cut back, 1 base at V and 3 bases at J, with 8 bases in the middle. Here the CDR3 DNA reads TGTGCCACCAGTGATTTCGGCAGGGACACCGGGGAGCTGTTTTTT. This translates into CATSDFGRDTGELFF.

In DNA form, the CDR3 reads TGTGCCAGCTCACCACCCACCGGGGGGGCTGGTGAGCAGTTCTTC. Residues: CASSPPTGGAGEQFF. The V gene is TRBV18, the J gene TRBJ2-1; 8 bases map to TRBD2. Looked up from germline, CDR1 is KGHSH and CDR2 is LQKENI. The CDR3 covers 15 residues. V lost 0 bases, J lost 9 bases, and 7 bases stayed unmatched.

The V gene is TRBV19, the J gene TRBJ1-1, with D possibly being TRBD1 (5 bases). Trimming took off 3 bases at V and 4 bases at J, with 15 bases between the two ends. Germline CDR1 is LNHDA and CDR2 is SQIVND (reference sequence). The CDR3 totals 15 residues. The DNA of the CDR3 is TGTGCCAGTAGTATCGTCAGGGAAGCGGGCACTGAAGCTTTCTTT. Its protein product is CASSIVREAGTEAFF.

V gene TRBV5-1 combines with J gene TRBJ1-4; 10 bases line up with TRBD1. The CDR3 spans 15 residues. Germline values: CDR1 SGHRS, CDR2 YFSETQ. V lost 0 bases, J lost 7 bases, and 3 bases stayed unmatched. The CDR3 nucleotides are TGCGCCAGCAGCTTGGCCGGGACAGGGGTTGAAAAACTGTTTTTT. It translates to CASSLAGTGVEKLFF.

This chain connects TRBV27 to TRBJ1-5, with D hard to call. The germline V gene has CDR1 MNHEY and CDR2 SMNVEV (reference sequence). This CDR3 has 11 residues. Deletions cut 3 bases from V and 6 bases from J, with 3 bases between. The CDR3, as DNA: TGTGCCAGCAGTTTCGGTCAGCCCCAGCATTTT. It encodes CASSFGQPQHF.

The CDR3 DNA reads TGTGCCAGCGTCTCAACCGGGACAGTCGACGAGCAGTACTTC. This codes for CASVSTGTVDEQYF. The chain combines TRBV11-2 with TRBJ2-7, with 7 nucleotides matching TRBD1. Per germline, CDR1 SGHAT and CDR2 FQNNGV. With 8 bases clipped from V and 5 bases from J, the junction kept 12 bases outside the gene matches. The CDR3 length is 14 residues.

For this clone: A junction boundary mismatches the germline segment, possibly from a read error. The chain is built from TRBV7-7 and TRBJ1-5; TRBD1 matches 9 bases. The V gene's germline CDR1 is SSHAT and CDR2 FNYEAQ (reference sequence). The CDR3 has 16 residues. CDR3 in amino acids: CASSPPPGQGGQPQHF. The CDR3 DNA reads as TGTGCTAGCAGCCCCCCACCGGGACAGGGAGGTCAGCCCCAGCATTTT.

The chain joins TRBV4-3 to TRBJ2-1; 9 bases match TRBD1. The V and J ends lost 0 bases and 8 bases, in that order; junction bases with no gene match: 5. Germline lookup yields CDR1 LGHNA and CDR2 YSLEER. This CDR3 comprises 15 residues. The CDR3 protein is CASSQDGTGLDEQFF. CDR3 DNA: TGCGCCAGCAGCCAAGATGGGACAGGGTTGGATGAGCAGTTCTTC.

V gene TRBV19 combines with J gene TRBJ1-1; weak D call: TRBD1 (5 bases). CDR1 LNHDA and CDR2 SQIVND come from the germline V gene (reference sequence). The V and J ends lost 5 bases and 1 base respectively, with 14 bases between them. This CDR3 has 15 residues. The DNA of the CDR3 is TGTGCCAGTAGTTTGGGACTATCGAGGAACACTGAAGCTTTCTTT. Amino acids: CASSLGLSRNTEAFF.

This clone has a single count. The V call is TRBV28, the J call TRBJ1-1; the match to TRBD1 covers 7 bases. Trimming removed 5 bases from V and 7 bases from J; junction bases left unmatched: 4. The CDR3 has 12 residues. CDR1 MDHEN and CDR2 SYDVKM come from the germline V gene. As DNA, the CDR3 is TGTGCCAGCAGTCTCTGGACAGGTGAAGCTTTCTTT. It specifies CASSLWTGEAFF.

The chain employs TRBV20-1 and TRBJ2-7; tentative D call: TRBD1 (5 bases). The CDR3 spans 13 residues. The ends were cut back, 3 bases at V and 3 bases at J, with 12 bases in the middle. CDR1 is DFQATT, CDR2 SNEGSKA, per germline (reference sequence). This CDR3 is CSASVTDLYEQYF. The CDR3 DNA follows: TGCAGTGCTAGTGTGACAGATCTCTACGAGCAGTACTTC.

The chain employs TRBV25-1 and TRBJ1-6; TRBD1 agrees at 7 bases. V shed 11 bases and J 6 bases; nucleotides not matched to a gene: 4. Germline assignment: CDR1 MGHDK and CDR2 SYGVNS. The CDR3 has 12 residues. This CDR3 is CAAQGTNSPLHF. CDR3 bases: TGTGCCGCACAGGGGACTAATTCACCCCTCCACTTT.

The rearrangement uses TRBV7-6 and TRBJ2-7; 8 bases map to TRBD1. The V and J ends lost 5 bases and 2 bases, in that order; junction bases with no gene match: 5. The CDR3 is made up of 14 amino acids. From germline, CDR1 is SGHVS and CDR2 FNYEAQ. The CDR3 is CASSRQGIPYEQYF. Written as DNA, the CDR3 is TGTGCCAGCAGCCGACAGGGGATCCCCTACGAGCAGTACTTC.

V is TRBV7-9 and J is TRBJ1-2; 11 positions agree with TRBD1. Looked up from germline, CDR1 is SEHNR and CDR2 is FQNEAQ (reference sequence). The CDR3 has 15 amino acids. Trimming at V came to 5 bases and at J to 5 bases, leaving 7 bases not matched to a gene. CDR3 coding DNA: TGTGCCAGCAGCAACGGACAGGGGGCTGGATATGGCTACACCTTC. Translating it yields CASSNGQGAGYGYTF.

The V call is TRBV7-3, the J call TRBJ1-1; 8 nucleotides align to TRBD1. Germline CDR1 reads SGHTA; CDR2 reads FQGTGA. The length of the CDR3 is 14 residues. J was trimmed by 2 bases and V by 5 bases; bases with no gene match: 4. CDR3 coding DNA: TGTGCCAGCAGCCTTGGACAGGGAAACACTGAAGCTTTCTTT. It yields the protein CASSLGQGNTEAFF.

Here the CDR3 reads CASSQVPGPNTEAFF. The CDR3 bases are TGCGCCAGCAGCCAAGTTCCAGGGCCGAACACTGAAGCTTTCTTT. V usage is TRBV4-1 and J usage is TRBJ1-1; maybe TRBD1 (5 bases). Trimming left V 1 base short and J 1 base short, with 10 bases between. The CDR3 runs to 15 residues. Germline lookup yields CDR1 MGHRA and CDR2 YSYEKL.

The J gene is TRBJ1-1, the V gene TRBV5-1; 7 bases match TRBD1. The CDR3 covers 12 residues. With 2 bases clipped from V and 7 bases from J, the junction kept 2 bases outside the gene matches. Germline CDR1 and CDR2: SGHRS and YFSETQ. The CDR3 DNA reads TGCGCCAGCAGCTTTGGGACAGATGAAGCTTTCTTT. It specifies CASSFGTDEAFF.

The chain recombines TRBV6-6 with TRBJ1-5; D remains unclear. The V gene's germline CDR1 is MNHNY and CDR2 SVGAGI (reference sequence). CDR3 length: 14 amino acids. V was pared by 2 bases and J by 7 bases, with 12 bases between. CDR3 sequence reads: CASSYGPRRQPQHF. In nucleotides, the CDR3 is TGTGCCAGCAGTTACGGTCCGAGGCGGCAGCCCCAGCATTTT.

The chain carries TRBV28 and TRBJ1-6; D remains ambiguous. V was shortened by 3 bases and J by 9 bases, with 12 bases between the two germline ends. CDR1 and CDR2 (germline): MDHEN, SYDVKM. The CDR3 is 14 amino acids. Here the CDR3 DNA reads TGTGCCAGCAGTTTTACTACGTTAAGTTCACCCCTCCACTTT. It yields the protein CASSFTTLSSPLHF.

The CDR3 loop is CAGKAGGATSTDTQYF. In DNA, the CDR3 is TGTGCCGGAAAAGCCGGGGGGGCGACTAGCACAGATACGCAGTATTTT. The V gene is TRBV30, the J gene TRBJ2-3; TRBD2 agrees at 8 bases. J lost 0 bases, V lost 8 bases, and 13 bases had no gene match. The CDR3 length is 16 residues. CDR1 and CDR2 from the germline V gene are GTSNPN and SVGIG (reference sequence).